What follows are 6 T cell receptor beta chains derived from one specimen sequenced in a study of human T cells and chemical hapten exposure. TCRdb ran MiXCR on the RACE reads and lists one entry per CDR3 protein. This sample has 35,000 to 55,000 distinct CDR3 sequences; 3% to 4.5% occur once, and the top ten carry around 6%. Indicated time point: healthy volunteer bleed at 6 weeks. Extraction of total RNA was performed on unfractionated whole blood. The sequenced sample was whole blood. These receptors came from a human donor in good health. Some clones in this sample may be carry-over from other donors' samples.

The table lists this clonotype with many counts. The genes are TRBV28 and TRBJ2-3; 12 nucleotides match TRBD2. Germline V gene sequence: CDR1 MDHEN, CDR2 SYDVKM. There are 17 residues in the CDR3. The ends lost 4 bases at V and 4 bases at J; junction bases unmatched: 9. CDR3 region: CASSSPLLAGGSDTQYF. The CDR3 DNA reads TGTGCCAGCAGTTCGCCACTACTAGCGGGAGGCTCAGATACGCAGTATTTT.

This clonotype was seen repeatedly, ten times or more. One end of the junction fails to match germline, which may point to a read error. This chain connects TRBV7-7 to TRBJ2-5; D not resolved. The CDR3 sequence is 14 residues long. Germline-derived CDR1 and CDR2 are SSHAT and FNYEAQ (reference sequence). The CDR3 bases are TGTGCTAGCAGCTCCACAACCGGGCAAGAGACCCAGTACTTC. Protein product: CASSSTTGQETQYF.

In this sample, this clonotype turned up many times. The chain's CDR3 is CASSSGARGNTQYF. DNA of the CDR3: TGTGCCAGCAGCTCTGGGGCCCGAGGGAATACGCAGTATTTT. The chain is built from TRBV7-2 and TRBJ2-3; D may correspond to TRBD1 or TRBD2 (5 bases each). Per germline, CDR1 SGHTA and CDR2 FQGNSA. The CDR3 totals 14 residues. Trimming removed 4 bases from V and 7 bases from J, with 15 bases in between.

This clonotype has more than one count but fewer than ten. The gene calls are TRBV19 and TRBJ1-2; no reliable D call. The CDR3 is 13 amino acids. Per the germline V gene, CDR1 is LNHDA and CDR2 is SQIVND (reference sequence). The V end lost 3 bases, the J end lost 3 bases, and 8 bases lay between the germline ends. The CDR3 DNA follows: TGTGCCAGTAGTATGGTCTTATACTATGGCTACACCTTC. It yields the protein CASSMVLYYGYTF.

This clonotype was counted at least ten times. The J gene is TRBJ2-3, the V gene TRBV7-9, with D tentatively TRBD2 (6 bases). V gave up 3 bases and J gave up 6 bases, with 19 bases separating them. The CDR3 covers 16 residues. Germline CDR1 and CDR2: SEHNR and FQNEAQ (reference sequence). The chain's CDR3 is CASSFPVREPGDTQYF. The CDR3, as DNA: TGTGCCAGCAGCTTCCCGGTCCGGGAGCCGGGGGATACGCAGTATTTT.

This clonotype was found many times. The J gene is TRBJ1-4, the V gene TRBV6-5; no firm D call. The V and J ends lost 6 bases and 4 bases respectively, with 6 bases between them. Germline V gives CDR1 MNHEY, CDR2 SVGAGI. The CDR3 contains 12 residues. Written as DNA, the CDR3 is TGTGCCAGCAGCCGGATTAATGAAAAACTGTTTTTT. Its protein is CASSRINEKLFF.